This entry is about one T cell receptor (beta chain). Its target antigen remains unknown. There are no base qualities to consult, and no much larger clone falls within one base. CDR1 and CDR2, looked up from the germline V gene, are SGHTA and FQGTGA. The CDR3 has 20 amino acids, counting the end cysteine and phenylalanine. Left in the record is the CDR3 DNA by itself, 60 bases read in frame from the first base. The germline V end is reduced by 2 bases and the J end by 6 bases; junction bases left unmatched: 18. This sample was included in a study of blood T cells in healthy people across ages (dated by TCRdb to between 2015 and 2016). With regard to the full study: Template switching captured roughly one uniquely barcoded TCR beta cDNA molecule per two T cells in model experiments. The donors were divided into four age groups: young (average around 16 years), middle-aged (under 40), aged (under 70) and long-lived (about 79). Donors of different ages were randomly distributed across sequencing lanes to avoid experimental bias. The study measured age-related changes in TCR beta repertoire diversity using deep sequencing normalized with unique cDNA molecular identifiers. Two additional independent replicas of 1 million unique cDNA reads from the same blood draw were analyzed for two donors (one aged 18 to 30 and one aged 80 or older). Overall results and qualifications from the work: Donor CMV infection status was unknown, potentially confounding age-related changes in expanded clonotypes. Total diversity estimates from one million sequenced T cells were considered lower bounds and underestimates. As age increased, observed TCR beta diversity per million T cells dropped in a roughly linear way, and a significant reduction was already evident by age 40. Compared with the aged group, the long-lived group had more naive CD4+ T cells, fewer expanded clones and increased TCR diversity, suggesting age selection. The percentage of naive T cells measured by flow cytometry correlated strongly with observed TCR beta diversity. Conclusive comparison of naive and antigen-experienced compartments was prevented by the profiling of bulk unsorted PBMCs.

Library prep was done by 5' RACE. Instrument on record: Illumina HiSeq 2500. A second 7 to 11 cycle PCR used a sample-barcoded 5' primer and a J-beta primer mix. A unique molecular identifier was introduced onto each TCR beta cDNA molecule by a template-switch 5' adaptor carrying 12 random nucleotides. Each sample yielded at least 3 million CDR3-containing paired-end reads. All of the RNA was converted into first-strand cDNA using the Mint cDNA synthesis kit, with a TRBC-specific oligonucleotide serving as the primer. After uracil-DNA glycosylase treatment, a first 18-cycle PCR used universal primers M1SS and BC2_uni_R on all cDNA. Per the authors' processing: For normalization, 1 million high-quality reads were randomly selected from each sample, with every read carrying a distinct molecular identifier. Instead of being binned into consensus sequences, reads that shared molecular identifiers were thrown out. MiTCR, with a Q25 quality threshold and the strictest error-elimination algorithm, was used for CDR3 identification, clonotype clustering and error correction. Lower-bound total TCR beta diversity was estimated with a nonparametric unseen species model using Euler transformation. Using fastp at Q25 and MiXCR, TCRdb reprocessed the public reads and kept productive beta chains. All rows with the same CDR3 protein become a single entry with the most common DNA and genes. TCRdb's processing, not the authors', yielded these V and J calls. The sample profile shows over 700,000 distinct CDR3 sequences; roughly 50% of them were found once. In total, the top ten clones hold around 41% of the sample.

The donors were roughly 39 Caucasian individuals from Russia, aged roughly 6 to 100 years, who were systemically healthy. Each donor gave ten milliliters of peripheral blood, collected into EDTA-treated Vacutainer tubes. PBMCs were isolated by Ficoll-Paque density-gradient centrifugation, with at least 6 million obtained per sample. Total RNA was extracted from PBMCs with Trizol reagent, with at least 5 micrograms obtained per sample. Naive CD45RAhigh/CD27high T cell percentages were measured by flow cytometry on a PBMC aliquot from every donor. This TCR derives from a man older than 75 in good health. Sequenced sample: blood. The sequence joins TRBV7-3 to TRBJ2-3; 12 nucleotides in the junction match TRBD2. The CDR3 protein: CASSLSPTGTSGRTRDTQYF. In nucleotide form, the sequence is TGTGCCAGCAGCTTATCGCCCACCGGGACTAGCGGGCGCACTAGGGATACGCAGTATTTT. The variable domain in full, with residues beyond the CDR3 obtained from the reference TRBV7-3 and TRBJ2-3 genes, is GAGVSQTPSNKVTEKGKYVELRCDPISGHTALYWYRQSLGQGPEFLIYFQGTGAADDSGLPNDRFFAVRPEGSVSTLKIQRTERGDSAVYLCASSLSPTGTSGRTRDTQYFGPGTRLTVL.